A single sample is the source of the 21 T cell receptor beta chains below, sequenced in a study of T-cell memory formation after mild COVID-19 (dated by TCRdb to the early 2020s). The protocol used for the library was 5' RACE. TCRdb lists the instrument as Illumina NovaSeq 6000. The raw public data were reprocessed by TCRdb itself: fastp quality trimming at Q25, MiXCR clonotype calling, in-frame beta chains only. Entries that share a CDR3 protein sequence are merged under the most common genes and DNA. The sample records more than 300,000 distinct CDR3 sequences, roughly 13% of which are singletons. Clones ranked in the top ten supply around 20% of the sample. The sample comprised PBMCs or a T cell subset sorted from them (not recorded which). The receptors come from a man between 18 and 35 years old who had mild COVID-19 (a few samples of this study predate the infection). The sample titles of this study are shuffled in the database, so cell type and time point are left out; the donor was told from shared clones.

This clonotype was counted ten times or more. The gene calls are TRBV5-4 and TRBJ1-6, with D perhaps TRBD1 (5 bases). Trimming stripped 4 bases from V and 8 bases from J, with 13 bases between. Germline V gene sequence: CDR1 SGHNT, CDR2 YYREEE (reference sequence). The CDR3 totals 14 residues. The CDR3, as DNA: TGTGCCAGCAGCCTAAGGGGAATAGATTCACCCCTCCACTTT. Protein product: CASSLRGIDSPLHF.

This clonotype was seen many times. This chain connects TRBV10-3 to TRBJ2-7; D remains ambiguous. From germline, CDR1 is ENHRY and CDR2 SYGVKD. The CDR3 runs to 14 residues. Between the trimmed V and J ends, which lost 6 bases and 3 bases, there was a span of 15 bases. The CDR3 bases are TGTGCCATCAGATCTGGAGTTGCCGGCTACGAGCAGTACGTC. Its translation: CAIRSGVAGYEQYV.

The chain is built from TRBV29-1 and TRBJ2-3; D call uncertain. Trimming took off 5 bases at V and 0 bases at J, with 6 bases between the two ends. Germline V gene data show CDR1 as SQVTM and CDR2 as ANQGSEA. This CDR3 spans 12 amino acids. CDR3 sequence reads: CSVPDSTDTQYF. CDR3 bases: TGCAGCGTTCCCGATAGCACAGATACGCAGTATTTT.

Only a few counts were recorded for this clonotype. The chain joins TRBV6-2 or TRBV6-3 to TRBJ1-5; 7 bases match TRBD1. The trim removed 0 bases at V and 6 bases at J, leaving 5 bases unmatched. The CDR3 is 15 amino acids. The germline V gene has CDR1 MNHEY and CDR2 SVGEGT. CDR3 coding DNA: TGTGCCAGCAGTTACTCCCGGACAGGCAGTCAGCCCCAGCATTTT. Its protein is CASSYSRTGSQPQHF.

This clonotype has a handful of counts. The chain uses TRBV10-3 and TRBJ1-2; perhaps TRBD1 as D (6 bases). Trimming shortened V by 3 bases and J by 4 bases, and 18 bases separated the two germline ends. The CDR3 covers 16 residues. Germline V gene data show CDR1 as ENHRY and CDR2 as SYGVKD. Here the CDR3 DNA reads TGTGCCATCAGTGACCCGAGGGTAGGGGGGGTCTATGGCTACACCTTC. Translation: CAISDPRVGGVYGYTF.

This clonotype was counted ten times or more. The chain has TRBV7-3 and TRBJ1-1; a weak D match, TRBD1 (5 bases). The CDR3 is made up of 15 amino acids. Trimming shortened V by 5 bases and J by 1 base, and 14 bases separated the two germline ends. Germline CDR1 SGHTA, CDR2 FQGTGA. CDR3 bases: TGTGCCAGCAGCGCCGACAGTGTGGGGAACACTGAAGCTTTCTTT. It yields the protein CASSADSVGNTEAFF.

V and J are TRBV18 and TRBJ2-3, with 8 bases fitting TRBD2. The germline gives CDR1 KGHSH, CDR2 LQKENI. The CDR3 is 14 residues long. Trimming removed 3 bases from V and 4 bases from J; junction bases left unmatched: 3. The CDR3 region has the DNA TGTGCCAGCTCACCTAGCGGGGTCGCAGATACGCAGTATTTT. This translates into CASSPSGVADTQYF.

This CDR3 is CSARGWETNYGYTF. The CDR3 DNA follows: TGCAGTGCTAGAGGTTGGGAGACTAACTATGGCTACACCTTC. This sequence joins TRBV20-1 and TRBJ1-2; D gene uncertain. The CDR3 is made up of 14 amino acids. Germline assignment: CDR1 DFQATT and CDR2 SNEGSKA (reference sequence). Trimming pared 1 base from V and 0 bases from J, leaving 9 bases between.

This clonotype came up a few times. This chain links TRBV14 with TRBJ2-2, with no clear D. Germline V lookup: CDR1 SGHDN, CDR2 FVKESK. The CDR3 covers 17 residues. V was shortened by 3 bases and J by 2 bases, with 16 bases between the two germline ends. The DNA of the CDR3 is TGTGCCAGCAGCCAGGAACTTTCATGGATTAACACCGGGGAGCTGTTTTTT. Residues: CASSQELSWINTGELFF. The whole variable domain, filled in from reference TRBV14 and TRBJ2-2, reads EAGVTQFPSHSVIEKGQTVTLRCDPISGHDNLYWYRRVMGKEIKFLLHFVKESKQDESGMPNNRFLAERTGGTYSTLKVQPAELEDSGVYFCASSQELSWINTGELFFGEGSRLTVL.

In this sample, this clonotype turned up a few times. The V call is TRBV29-1, the J call TRBJ2-1; maybe TRBD2 (6 bases). This CDR3 spans 12 amino acids. Germline V gene sequence: CDR1 SQVTM, CDR2 ANQGSEA. Trimming took 4 bases from V and 4 from J, leaving 8 bases between them. As DNA, the CDR3 is TGCAGCGTTGGTGGGGGGTACAATGAGCAGTTCTTC. Its translation is CSVGGGYNEQFF.

The J gene is TRBJ2-2, the V gene TRBV27; D gene uncertain. This CDR3 has 12 amino acids. Per the germline V gene, CDR1 is MNHEY and CDR2 is SMNVEV (reference sequence). Trimming took 3 bases from V and 6 from J, leaving 5 bases between them. CDR3 protein: CASSFIAGELFF. Here the CDR3 DNA reads TGTGCCAGCAGTTTTATAGCCGGGGAGCTGTTTTTT.

This chain links TRBV12-3 or TRBV12-4 with TRBJ1-2; 9 bases agree with TRBD1. The CDR3 has 15 amino acids. V lost 5 bases and J lost 5; bases outside the gene matches: 9. The DNA for the CDR3 is TGTGCCAGCAGTGAACAGGGGGCGCGGTGGTATGGCTACACCTTC. Protein product: CASSEQGARWYGYTF.

The rearrangement links TRBV6-5 to TRBJ1-2; D unresolved. The CDR3 runs to 14 residues. Trimming shortened V by 0 bases and J by 8 bases, and 13 bases separated the two germline ends. CDR1 MNHEY and CDR2 SVGAGI come from the germline V gene. CDR3 bases: TGTGCCAGCAGTTACTCGAAGAACGGGGTCGGCTACACCTTC. The encoded protein is CASSYSKNGVGYTF.

A few counts support this clonotype. The rearrangement joins TRBV15 to TRBJ1-6; D unresolved. Trimming removed 0 bases at V and 5 bases at J, with 8 bases between. The V gene's germline CDR1 is LNHNV and CDR2 YYDKDF (reference sequence). This CDR3 has 15 residues. CDR3 nucleotides: TGTGCCACCAGCAGAGATGTGGGGAATAATTCACCCCTCCACTTT. Amino acids: CATSRDVGNNSPLHF.

CDR3 in amino acids: CASRLTGAYEQYV. The CDR3 coding sequence is TGTGCCAGCAGACTAACAGGGGCCTACGAGCAGTACGTC. The rearrangement uses TRBV12-3 or TRBV12-4 and TRBJ2-7, with 7 bases lining up with TRBD1. The CDR3 loop spans 13 amino acids. Losses at the gene ends were 6 bases for V and 2 bases for J; bases not matched to a gene: 4.

This rearrangement joins TRBV18 to TRBJ2-2; D remains unclear. V was pared by 8 bases and J by 5 bases, with 18 bases between. Germline values: CDR1 KGHSH, CDR2 LQKENI. The CDR3 is 15 amino acids. The CDR3: CASASQIRETGELFF. DNA for the CDR3: TGTGCCAGCGCATCACAAATAAGAGAAACCGGGGAGCTGTTTTTT.

The chain is built from TRBV7-9 and TRBJ2-7, with 8 bases that match TRBD1. This CDR3 spans 17 amino acids. V dropped 6 bases and J dropped 4; count of bases not matched to a gene: 17. From germline, CDR1 is SEHNR and CDR2 FQNEAQ (reference sequence). The DNA of the CDR3 is TGTGCCAGCAGAATGTACACCGGGACAGGCCTTAATTACGAGCAGTACTTC. The encoded protein is CASRMYTGTGLNYEQYF.

This clonotype was recorded at least ten times. The chain is built from TRBV20-1 and TRBJ2-2; D is ambiguous. CDR1 DFQATT and CDR2 SNEGSKA come from the germline V gene (reference sequence). The length of the CDR3 is 14 residues. V lost 0 bases and J lost 7, with 12 bases in between. CDR3 in amino acids: CSARDRRWGGELFF. In DNA, the CDR3 is TGCAGTGCTAGAGATAGGCGGTGGGGCGGGGAGCTGTTTTTT.

This clonotype was seen only a few times. The CDR3 spells CASSIGWTNYGYTF. The CDR3 DNA follows: TGTGCCAGTAGTATAGGGTGGACTAACTATGGCTACACCTTC. The V gene is TRBV19, the J gene TRBJ1-2; D unresolved. This CDR3 is built from 14 residues. Deletions cut 1 base from V and 0 bases from J, with 6 bases between. Germline V gene sequence: CDR1 LNHDA, CDR2 SQIVND (reference sequence).

A few counts support this clonotype. CDR3 sequence: CASSRPGLGRADTQYF. Written as DNA, the CDR3 is TGTGCCAGCAGCCGTCCGGGACTAGGCCGCGCAGATACGCAGTATTTT. The genes are TRBV27 and TRBJ2-3; 8 bases fit TRBD2. Germline V CDR1 and CDR2: MNHEY, SMNVEV (reference sequence). Trimming at V came to 6 bases and at J to 4 bases, leaving 12 bases not matched to a gene. The length of the CDR3 is 16 residues.

The chain couples TRBV6-1 to TRBJ2-7, with D perhaps given as TRBD1 or TRBD2 (5 bases each). This CDR3 has 13 amino acids. Between the trimmed V and J ends, which lost 6 bases and 3 bases, there was a span of 12 bases. Germline V gene data show CDR1 as MNHNS and CDR2 as SASEGT. The CDR3 sequence is CASSGTGFYEQYF. The CDR3 DNA follows: TGTGCCAGCAGCGGGACGGGATTCTACGAGCAGTACTTC.